The rows below give T cell receptor beta chains drawn from one sample of a study of CD4+ T cells in melanoma. Measured with immunoSEQ multiplex PCR; TCRdb has only the in-frame clones, and not every one. This table holds about 140,000 clones, 85% to 95% found once. The origin of the receptors is a human donor with melanoma. Both conserved end residues are trimmed from each CDR3. Fields, in order: V gene, CDR3 protein.

V: TRBV2; CDR3: ASSENRGRTDTQY
V: TRBV5-1; CDR3: ASSVGGGEKLF
V: TRBV30; CDR3: AWSAPGLQVISGNTIY
V: TRBV19; CDR3: ASSKGSYDNQPQH
V: TRBV4-1; CDR3: ASSQNGPTLH
V: TRBV6-4; CDR3: ASSDSTSATGELF
V: TRBV5-1; CDR3: ASSDQAVMNTEAF
V: TRBV5-1; CDR3: ASSITSGGSDIQY
V: TRBV25-1; CDR3: ASRETGQGGEKLF
V: TRBV2; CDR3: ASSDMGANQPQH
V: TRBV6-5; CDR3: ASRDRDGPYEQY
V: TRBV7-2; CDR3: ASSLRGGTEAF
V: TRBV7-9; CDR3: ASSRTSGGPEETQY
V: TRBV5-1; CDR3: ASSLATPATNEKLF
V: TRBV5-1; CDR3: ASSVGQGQDTQY
V: TRBV19; CDR3: ASRPTGGAGPRANNQPQH
V: TRBV7-2; CDR3: ASSLDGVSDEQY
V: TRBV30; CDR3: AWSVISSLGYT
V: TRBV20-1; CDR3: SARDLATQY
V: TRBV5-6; CDR3: ASSLGGLNTGELF
V: TRBV2; CDR3: ASSEHSTPNQPQH
V: TRBV6-5; CDR3: ASYPVGGRGYT
V: TRBV7-9; CDR3: ASSSAGVNYGYT
V: TRBV19; CDR3: ASSIGPRAPRNTQY
V: TRBV5-8; CDR3: ASSLGTLNEKLF
V: TRBV6-1; CDR3: ASMSDRENTGELF
V: TRBV6-6; CDR3: ASSYSQDTQY
V: TRBV10-2; CDR3: ASGENYGYT
V: TRBV7-9; CDR3: ASSSPGLSPH
V: TRBV4-2; CDR3: ASSLEGFGGANYGYT
V: TRBV15; CDR3: ATSRGSAPFNYGYT
V: TRBV30; CDR3: AWRPRSGQETQY
V: TRBV7-9; CDR3: ASSSWTDNEKLF
V: TRBV4-2; CDR3: ASSFGGSYMNSPLH
V: TRBV6-5; CDR3: ASSRTASGDYGYT
V: TRBV30; CDR3: AWSSTGLSNYGYT
V: TRBV4-2; CDR3: ASSQGQKSSGETQY
V: TRBV1; CDR3: TSSQGGTRKGGTQY
V: TRBV18; CDR3: ASSPTANTEAF
V: TRBV7-9; CDR3: ASSLGGRDRGDGYT
V: TRBV4-2; CDR3: ASSATRARALPGVTYEQY
V: TRBV6-6; CDR3: ASSSSRETQY
V: TRBV19; CDR3: ASRVVSTATNEKLF
V: TRBV5-1; CDR3: ASSLEGTRGYT
V: TRBV11-3; CDR3: ASSSGENIQY
V: TRBV7-9; CDR3: ASLTGPGELF
V: TRBV7-2; CDR3: ASSVGGGASTDTQY
V: TRBV5-1; CDR3: ASSLGGQTGRSPLH
V: TRBV5-1; CDR3: ASSLGTTTYEQY
V: TRBV7-2; CDR3: ASSGQIVYGYT
V: TRBV7-2; CDR3: ASSQQGTQNYGYT
V: TRBV6-1; CDR3: ASRPETGLNSPLH
V: TRBV7-9; CDR3: ASSSQRVGADTQY
V: TRBV19; CDR3: ASSKAAGTGGAYDEQY
V: TRBV5-6; CDR3: ASSSLTGYSYEQY
V: TRBV5-1; CDR3: ASSVGGAEGNTIY